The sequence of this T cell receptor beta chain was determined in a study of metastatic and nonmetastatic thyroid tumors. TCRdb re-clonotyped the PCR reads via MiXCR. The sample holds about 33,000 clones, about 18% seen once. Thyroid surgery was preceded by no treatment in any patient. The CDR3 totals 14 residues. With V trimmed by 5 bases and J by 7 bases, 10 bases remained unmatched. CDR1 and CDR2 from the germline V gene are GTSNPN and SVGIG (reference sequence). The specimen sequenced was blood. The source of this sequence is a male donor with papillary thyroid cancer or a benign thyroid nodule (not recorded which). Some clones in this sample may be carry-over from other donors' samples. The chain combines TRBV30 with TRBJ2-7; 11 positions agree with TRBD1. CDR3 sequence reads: CAWEAGQGAAEQYF. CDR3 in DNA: TGTGCCTGGGAAGCCGGACAGGGGGCGGCTGAGCAGTACTTC.